This is a list of T cell receptor beta chains from one sample in a study of blood T cells in healthy people across ages. In TCRdb, the 5' RACE reads were re-called with MiXCR into one record per CDR3 protein. The sample holds just over 800,000 distinct CDR3 sequences, roughly 60% seen once. The sequenced sample consisted of blood. The source is a man aged 25 to 40 in good health. The CDR3 runs from the conserved cysteine through the conserved F or W. The D gene is left open where the match is weak. Clone size is stated in some rows and not others, as once, few, many or a class when expanded.

NA	TRBV7-9	NA	TRBJ2-1	TGTGCCAGCAGCTTAGCAACTGGAACCTCCTACAATGAGCAGTTCTTC	CASSLATGTSYNEQFF
NA	TRBV20-1	NA	TRBJ1-2	TGCAGTGCTAGAGGCGGGGGGCGGGGCTATGGCTACACCTTC	CSARGGGRGYGYTF
NA	TRBV4-3	NA	TRBJ1-3	TGCGCCAGCAGCCCCCAGGGGATCTCTGGAAACACCATATATTTT	CASSPQGISGNTIYF
once	TRBV12-3/TRBV12-4	TRBD1	TRBJ1-1	TGTGCCAGCAGTTTGGGACAGGGAGGTCAGGGCACTGAAGCTTTCTTT	CASSLGQGGQGTEAFF
NA	TRBV4-1	NA	TRBJ2-3	TGCGCCAGCAGCCTCGACCAGCCGGGGACTCTTAGCACAGATACGCAGTATTTT	CASSLDQPGTLSTDTQYF
NA	TRBV27	NA	TRBJ2-7	TGTGCCAGCAGTTCGACCACTAACCCCTACGAGCAGTACTTC	CASSSTTNPYEQYF
NA	TRBV20-1	TRBD2	TRBJ2-5	TGCAGTGCAGAGAGCGGGGGGCCTTCCCAAGAGACCCAGTACTTC	CSAESGGPSQETQYF
NA	TRBV7-2	TRBD1	TRBJ2-7	TGTGCCAGCAGCGGAAGCCGACAGGGAATCGAGCAGTACTTC	CASSGSRQGIEQYF
NA	TRBV10-3	TRBD2	TRBJ2-7	TGTGCCATCAGTGAGTCACTAGCGGGGGGCTACGAGCAGTACTTC	CAISESLAGGYEQYF
few	TRBV6-6	TRBD1	TRBJ2-1	TGTGCCAGCAGTGGGACAGTCAATGAGCAGTTCTTC	CASSGTVNEQFF
few	TRBV20-1	NA	TRBJ1-6	TGCAGTGCACAAGCCAGGTCAGGATCACCCCTCCACTTT	CSAQARSGSPLHF
NA	TRBV11-1	NA	TRBJ2-7	TGTGCCAGCAGCCTGAGAGTAGGGGACGCAGCCTACGAGCAGTACTTC	CASSLRVGDAAYEQYF
many	TRBV29-1	NA	TRBJ2-3	TGCAGCGTTGAAGACAGCACAGATACGCAGTATTTT	CSVEDSTDTQYF
few	TRBV4-3	TRBD1	TRBJ2-7	TGCGCCAGCAGCCACGGACAGGGTGGCTACGAGCAGTACTTC	CASSHGQGGYEQYF
few	TRBV27	TRBD2	TRBJ2-1	TGTGCCAGCAGGGCGGGGGGGCCTTACAATGAGCAGTTCTTC	CASRAGGPYNEQFF
few	TRBV5-1	NA	TRBJ2-3	TGTGCCAGCAGTCTAGAACCGGCGGATACGCAGTATTTT	CASSLEPADTQYF
few	TRBV20-1	NA	TRBJ1-5	TGCAGTGCTAGAGTCGATGGCAATCAGCCCCAGCATTTT	CSARVDGNQPQHF
NA	TRBV7-3	NA	TRBJ2-1	TGTGCCAGCAGCCCCCAACCCGGGACTACCGGGGGGCCAAAGTTCTTC	CASSPQPGTTGGPKFF
NA	TRBV7-2	TRBD2	TRBJ2-5	TGTGCCAGCAGCTTCCGACTAGCGGGGAAGCAAGAGACCCAGTACTTC	CASSFRLAGKQETQYF
NA	TRBV4-3	NA	TRBJ2-5	TGCGCCAGCAGCCAAGATACCAGCTATGAAGAGACCCAGTACTTC	CASSQDTSYEETQYF
NA	TRBV15	NA	TRBJ1-5	TGTGCCACCAGCAGAGAGTGGAGTGGTAATCAGCCCCAGCATTTT	CATSREWSGNQPQHF
NA	TRBV10-3	TRBD1	TRBJ2-2	TGTGCCATCAGTGATGAGGGGGCCGGCACCGGGGAGCTGTTTTTT	CAISDEGAGTGELFF
NA	TRBV24-1	TRBD1	TRBJ2-1	TGTGCCACCAGTGACCCGGGACAGGTTCTGAATGAGCAGTTCTTC	CATSDPGQVLNEQFF
few	TRBV4-3	NA	TRBJ2-7	TGCGCCAGCAGCCCAGGGAGGGGGGATACCTACGAGCAGTACTTC	CASSPGRGDTYEQYF
NA	TRBV28	TRBD1	TRBJ2-7	TGTGCCAGCAGTTCACAGGGGGACCTATACGAGCAGTACTTC	CASSSQGDLYEQYF
few	TRBV10-3	TRBD1	TRBJ2-1	TGTGCCATCAGTTCCCCAGGGGGTAGACCAATAATTAATGAGCAGTTCTTC	CAISSPGGRPIINEQFF
many	TRBV2	NA	TRBJ1-2	TGTGCCAGCAGTGGGGGCCAGAACTATGGCTACACCTTC	CASSGGQNYGYTF